The 15 T cell receptor beta chains presented below share a single source sample, sequenced in a study of T cell clusters in autoimmune cytopenias. One tube held mixed TRB-A and TRB-B primer pools for touch-down PCR. Following a re-call of the multiplex PCR reads, TCRdb has one entry per CDR3 protein and lacks DNA. The sample totals 690 or so distinct CDR3 sequences; its top ten clones hold about 30%. TRB amplification used around 260 ng of peripheral blood genomic DNA. The data also belong to a second study, concerning T cell repertoires in aging, cancer and after chemotherapy.

Sequencing was done on a sample of peripheral blood. The source of these receptors is a human donor with chronic lymphocytic leukemia.

By frequency, this clonotype registers medium-sized. This chain links TRBV7-9 with TRBJ2-7; there is no DNA to check the TCRdb D call of TRBD1. The CDR3 is 14 amino acids. CDR1 SEHNR and CDR2 FQNEAQ come from the germline V gene (reference sequence). This CDR3 reads CASSLQGTLIEQYF.

This clonotype ranks as medium-sized (0.01 to 0.1%) in terms of frequency. The genes are TRBV4-2 and TRBJ2-3; the TCRdb D gene call, TRBD2, has no DNA to confirm it. The CDR3 loop spans 17 amino acids. CDR1 is LGHNA and CDR2 is YNFKEQ in the germline V gene. CDR3 amino acids: CASSLLPQSGGTDTQYF.

In terms of frequency, this clonotype is medium-sized (0.01 to 0.1%). The chain links TRBV11-2 to TRBJ1-1. The length of the CDR3 is 13 residues. CDR1 is SGHAT and CDR2 is FQNNGV in the germline V gene. CDR3 sequence reads: CASSLIRQAGSFF.

This chain connects TRBV12-3 or TRBV12-4 to TRBJ2-3; TCRdb's assignment of TRBD2 cannot be checked, as there is no DNA. CDR3 length equals 18 residues. The CDR3 loop reads CASSARAGTSGGAWTQYF.

According to its frequency, this clonotype is large. The chain links TRBV6-4 to TRBJ2-2; there is no DNA to check the TCRdb D call of TRBD1. The germline V gene encodes CDR1 MRHNA and CDR2 SNTAGT. The CDR3 totals 15 residues. The CDR3 protein is CASSEGQGNTGELFF.

The rearrangement uses TRBV6-5 and TRBJ2-2; without DNA, the TCRdb call of TRBD1 cannot be checked. CDR3 length: 15 residues. In germline, CDR1 is MNHEY, CDR2 SVGAGI. CDR3 protein: CASSQGRGATGELFF.

J is TRBJ1-5 and V is TRBV12-3 or TRBV12-4; the TCRdb call, TRBD1, lacks DNA for checking. The CDR3 totals 15 residues. The chain's CDR3 is CASSLQGLSNQPQHF.

Its frequency marks this clonotype as medium-sized. This chain uses TRBV11-2 with TRBJ1-6. CDR1 and CDR2 from the germline V gene are SGHAT and FQNNGV. The CDR3 contains 13 residues. This CDR3 is CASSSDGFTPLHF.

The chain has TRBV6-4 and TRBJ2-3; as DNA is missing, the TRBD1 call by TCRdb cannot be tested. The CDR3 consists of 16 residues. CDR1 and CDR2 from the germline V gene are MRHNA and SNTAGT. CDR3 residues: CASSEEGTGGTDTQYF.

This chain connects TRBV5-6 to TRBJ2-1; without DNA, the TCRdb call of TRBD1 cannot be checked. Per germline, CDR1 SGHDT and CDR2 YYEEEE. The CDR3 runs to 14 residues. The chain's CDR3 is CASSPGQGVNEQFF.

By frequency, this clonotype registers large. The chain joins TRBV12-3 or TRBV12-4 to TRBJ2-3. This CDR3 is 11 amino acids long. The CDR3 sequence is CASRWTDTQYF.

Its frequency marks this clonotype as medium-sized. The rearrangement links TRBV18 to TRBJ1-2; checking the TCRdb D call of TRBD1 is not possible without DNA. CDR1 KGHSH and CDR2 LQKENI come from the germline V gene. This CDR3 is 14 amino acids long. CDR3 sequence reads: CASSPGQPHYGYTF.

By frequency, this clonotype is medium-sized. The rearrangement links TRBV12-3 or TRBV12-4 to TRBJ1-2. CDR3 length equals 12 residues. This CDR3 is CASRQGGWGYTF.

The rearrangement links TRBV6-1 to TRBJ2-1; TCRdb gives TRBD1 as the D gene, but with no DNA this cannot be confirmed. The CDR3 loop spans 15 amino acids. In germline, CDR1 is MNHNS, CDR2 SASEGT. The chain's CDR3 is CASSDPGGPLNEQFF.

This CDR3 reads CASSYGQGTAGNTIYF. The chain is built from TRBV6-5 and TRBJ1-3; TCRdb names TRBD1, which stays unverified in the absence of DNA. From germline, CDR1 is MNHEY and CDR2 SVGAGI. The CDR3 runs 16 residues.